A single sample gave rise to the 21 T cell receptor beta chains below, sequenced in a study of blood T cell repertoires in COVID-19. Libraries were prepared by immunoSEQ multiplex PCR; TCRdb keeps only in-frame clonotypes and omits some of them. This table has 100,000 or so clones, 85% appearing once. Sequenced input: peripheral blood. The receptor source for this set is a woman between 65 and 79 years old with active or convalescent COVID-19.

The V and J genes are TRBV5-4 and TRBJ2-5; D is uncertain. The CDR3 spans 13 residues. CDR1 and CDR2 from the germline V gene are SGHNT and YYREEE (reference sequence). Trimming removed 3 bases from V and 5 bases from J, with 11 bases in between. CDR3: CASSSPVAETQYF. The CDR3 DNA follows: TGTGCCAGCAGCTCCCCCGTCGCGGAGACCCAGTACTTC. The variable domain in full, completed from reference TRBV5-4 and TRBJ2-5, reads ETGVTQSPTHLIKTRGQQVTLRCSSQSGHNTVSWYQQALGQGPQFIFQYYREEENGRGNFPPRFSGLQFPNYSSELNVNALELDDSALYLCASSSPVAETQYFGPGTRLLVL.

The J gene is TRBJ1-5, the V gene TRBV21-1. TRBV21-1 is designated a pseudogene. The CDR3 has 17 residues. Written as DNA, the CDR3 is TGTGCCAGCAGCAAACTCCGCGGGGGGGATAGCAATCAGCCCCAGCATTTT. Translation: CASSKLRGGDSNQPQHF.

Comments on this clone: An end of the junction differs from the germline gene, which may be a read error. The chain uses TRBV3-1 (or the pseudogene TRBV3-2) and TRBJ2-1, with D possibly TRBD2 on 6 matching bases. Germline values: CDR1 LGHDT, CDR2 YNNKEL (reference sequence). There are 13 residues in the CDR3. The CDR3 sequence: CASSPGVIHLSLF. The CDR3, as DNA: TGTGCCAGCAGCCCGGGAGTCATACACCTCAGTCTCTTC.

J is TRBJ1-1 and V is TRBV4-3, with D maybe TRBD1 (6 bases). Germline-derived CDR1 and CDR2 are LGHNA and YSLEER. V was cut by 4 bases and J by 2 bases, with 11 bases left in between. CDR3 length: 14 amino acids. In DNA form, the CDR3 reads TGCGCCAGCAGCCGGAACAGGGCCAACACTGAAGCTTTCTTT. Translated: CASSRNRANTEAFF.

The genes are TRBV5-8 and TRBJ1-3, with 7 bases identical to TRBD1. Germline V gene sequence: CDR1 SGHTS, CDR2 YDEGEE. The CDR3 runs 16 residues. V dropped 2 bases and J dropped 8; count of bases not matched to a gene: 13. The CDR3 protein is CASSLKGASMVDTIYF. The DNA for the CDR3 is TGTGCCAGCAGCTTAAAGGGGGCATCTATGGTGGACACCATATATTTT.

The chain combines TRBV3-1 (or the pseudogene TRBV3-2) with TRBJ1-5, with D perhaps TRBD1 (6 bases). V shed 3 bases and J shed 5 bases, with 8 bases lying between them. Germline V lookup: CDR1 LGHDT, CDR2 YNNKEL (reference sequence). This CDR3 has 13 amino acids. CDR3 region: CASSHRGDQPQHF. In DNA form, the CDR3 reads TGTGCCAGCAGCCACAGGGGAGATCAGCCCCAGCATTTT.

V and J are TRBV5-1 and TRBJ1-2; TRBD1 matches at 9 bases. This CDR3 is built from 14 residues. The germline gives CDR1 SGHRS, CDR2 YFSETQ. V shed 4 bases and J 3 bases; nucleotides not matched to a gene: 4. The CDR3 coding sequence is TGCGCCAGCAGCACAGGGGACAGGGACTATGGCTACACCTTC. This sequence encodes CASSTGDRDYGYTF.

V gene TRBV28 combines with J gene TRBJ1-2, with 7 bases lining up with TRBD1. The CDR3 runs 14 residues. Trimming took 7 bases from V and 4 from J; bases not matched to a gene: 9. In germline, CDR1 is MDHEN, CDR2 SYDVKM. The CDR3 loop is CASNRPGQLYGYTF. The CDR3, as DNA: TGTGCCAGCAATCGACCGGGACAGCTCTATGGCTACACCTTC.

The chain has TRBV19 and TRBJ1-5, with TRBD1 matching 9 bases. This CDR3 contains 15 residues. V shed 5 bases and J 6 bases; nucleotides not matched to a gene: 8. CDR1 LNHDA and CDR2 SQIVND come from the germline V gene (reference sequence). The CDR3, as DNA: TGTGCCAGTAGTTCCGCCGGGACAGGGATTCAGCCCCAGCATTTT. Translating gives CASSSAGTGIQPQHF.

V gene TRBV4-2 combines with J gene TRBJ2-3, with TRBD2 identical over 12 bases. The V gene's germline CDR1 is LGHNA and CDR2 YNFKEQ. The CDR3 totals 16 residues. The J segment lost 4 bases and the V segment lost 4 bases, leaving 6 bases of the junction unmatched. CDR3 protein: CASSLGLAGISDTQYF. For the CDR3, the DNA is TGTGCCAGCAGCCTCGGACTAGCGGGGATTTCAGATACGCAGTATTTT.

The rearrangement uses TRBV2 and TRBJ1-1; tentative D call: TRBD1 (5 bases). V was shortened by 5 bases and J by 1 base, with 11 bases between the two germline ends. The CDR3 consists of 14 residues. The V gene's germline CDR1 is SNHLY and CDR2 FYNNEI. In nucleotides, the CDR3 is TGTGCCAGCAGTTTAGGGGAGGAGAACACTGAAGCTTTCTTT. It yields the protein CASSLGEENTEAFF. The entire variable domain, with the rest obtained from reference TRBV2 and TRBJ1-1, is as follows: EPEVTQTPSHQVTQMGQEVILRCVPISNHLYFYWYRQILGQKVEFLVSFYNNEISEKSEIFDDQFSVERPDGSNFTLKIRSTKLEDSAMYFCASSLGEENTEAFFGQGTRLTVV.

The chain employs TRBV3-1 (or the pseudogene TRBV3-2) and TRBJ1-6; 7 bases line up with TRBD1. This CDR3 has 15 residues. Germline V gene sequence: CDR1 LGHDT, CDR2 YNNKEL (reference sequence). The junction had 4 bases not matched to a gene; V was cut back by 1 base and J by 7 bases. The CDR3 region has the DNA TGTGCCAGCAGCCAAGGACAGGGCGGAAATTCACCCCTCCACTTT. Protein sequence: CASSQGQGGNSPLHF.

A single count supports this clone. The chain is built from TRBV11-2 and TRBJ2-7; 10 nucleotides match TRBD2. CDR1 and CDR2 (germline): SGHAT, FQNNGV. The length of the CDR3 is 15 residues. Trimming took 4 bases from V and 6 from J; bases not matched to a gene: 9. The CDR3 spells CASSSHLAGDLEQYF. CDR3 sequence (DNA): TGTGCCAGCAGCTCCCACCTAGCGGGGGACCTCGAGCAGTACTTC.

The chain links TRBV28 to TRBJ2-7, with 8 bases that match TRBD2. This CDR3 comprises 16 residues. The ends lost 7 bases at V and 1 base at J; junction bases unmatched: 12. Germline lookup yields CDR1 MDHEN and CDR2 SYDVKM. CDR3 sequence reads: CASIGGGRDPSYEQYF. The CDR3 DNA reads as TGTGCCAGCATTGGCGGGGGGAGAGACCCTTCCTACGAGCAGTACTTC.

The chain carries TRBV19 and TRBJ1-2; D is possibly TRBD1 (6 bases). The ends were cut back, 4 bases at V and 5 bases at J, with 14 bases in the middle. Germline V CDR1 and CDR2: LNHDA, SQIVND (reference sequence). This CDR3 is built from 14 residues. The CDR3 is CASSTGDTIYGYTF. CDR3 DNA: TGTGCCAGTAGTACAGGGGACACGATTTATGGCTACACCTTC.

The J gene is TRBJ2-5, the V gene TRBV7-2; 8 bases map to TRBD2. CDR1 is SGHTA and CDR2 is FQGNSA in the germline V gene. The CDR3 loop spans 14 amino acids. After removal of 2 bases from V and 4 bases from J, the junction contained 3 bases not matched to a gene. The DNA for the CDR3 is TGTGCCAGCAGCTTAAATAGCGGGGTAGAGACCCAGTACTTC. Protein: CASSLNSGVETQYF.

This rearrangement joins TRBV10-2 to TRBJ2-4; D is uncertain. This CDR3 has 15 residues. CDR1 is WSHSY, CDR2 SAAADI, per germline. V was cut by 6 bases and J by 9 bases, with 21 bases left in between. The CDR3, as DNA: TGCGCCAGCAGCGCTCAGGTGTCTGGTTTGAGCATTCAGTACTTC. Encoded protein: CASSAQVSGLSIQYF.

This chain uses TRBV10-2 with TRBJ2-5, with 8 positions matching TRBD2. The CDR3 is 16 amino acids. V lost 4 bases, J lost 4 bases, and 11 bases stayed unmatched. Germline CDR1 and CDR2: WSHSY and SAAADI. The CDR3, as DNA: TGCGCCAGCAGTGGCGCGGGACTAGGGCACCGAGAGACCCAGTACTTC. Protein product: CASSGAGLGHRETQYF.

CDR3 sequence reads: CASSLQGLGETQYF. The CDR3 nucleotides are TGTGCCAGCAGTCTACAGGGGTTAGGAGAGACCCAGTACTTC. The J gene is TRBJ2-5, the V gene TRBV28; 7 nucleotides agree with TRBD1. The germline V gene has CDR1 MDHEN and CDR2 SYDVKM. The CDR3 consists of 14 residues. The junction had 7 bases not matched to a gene; V was cut back by 5 bases and J by 4 bases.

V is TRBV18 and J is TRBJ2-7, with D perhaps TRBD1 (6 bases). Germline CDR1 is KGHSH and CDR2 is LQKENI. V lost 3 bases and J lost 5, with 8 bases in between. The CDR3 is 12 amino acids. The CDR3 nucleotides are TGTGCCAGCTCACCCTCAGGGGACGAGCAGTACTTC. Translation gives CASSPSGDEQYF.

The chain has TRBV28 and TRBJ1-4, with 12 nucleotides matching TRBD1. Per germline, CDR1 MDHEN and CDR2 SYDVKM. There are 14 residues in the CDR3. The ends lost 10 bases at V and 2 bases at J; junction bases unmatched: 2. The CDR3 is CATGQGATNEKLFF. The DNA of the CDR3 is TGTGCCACGGGACAGGGGGCTACTAATGAAAAACTGTTTTTT.